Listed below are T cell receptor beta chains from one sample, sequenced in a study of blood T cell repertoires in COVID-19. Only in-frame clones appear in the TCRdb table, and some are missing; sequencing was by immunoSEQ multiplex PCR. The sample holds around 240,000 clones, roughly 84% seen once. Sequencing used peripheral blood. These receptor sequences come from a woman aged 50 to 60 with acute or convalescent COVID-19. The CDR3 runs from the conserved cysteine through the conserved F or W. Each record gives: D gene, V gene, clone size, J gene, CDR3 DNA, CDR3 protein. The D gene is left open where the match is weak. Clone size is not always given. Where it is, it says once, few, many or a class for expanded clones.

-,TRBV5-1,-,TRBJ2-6,TGCGCCAGCAGCCCTAGACAGAACTCTGGGGCCAACGTCCTGACTTTC,CASSPRQNSGANVLTF
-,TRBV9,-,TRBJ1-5,TGTGCCAGCAGCGTAGGCGGGTCTAGCAATCAGCCCCAGCATTTT,CASSVGGSSNQPQHF
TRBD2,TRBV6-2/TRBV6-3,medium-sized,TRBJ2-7,TGTGCCAGCAGTTACTCGGCGGGGGGTGGCCACGAGCAGTACTTC,CASSYSAGGGHEQYF
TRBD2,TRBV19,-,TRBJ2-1,TGTGCCAGTAGTATAGCGAGCGGGGGGTCCTACAATGAGCAGTTCTTC,CASSIASGGSYNEQFF
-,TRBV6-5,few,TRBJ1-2,TGTGCCAGCAGTCCCCGACTCCGGACAGCCTATGGCTACACCTTC,CASSPRLRTAYGYTF
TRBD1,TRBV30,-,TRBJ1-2,TGTGCCTGGAGTCCGCCGGACAGGCAGTACTATGGCTACACCTTC,CAWSPPDRQYYGYTF
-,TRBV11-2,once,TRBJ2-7,TGTGCCAGCAGCTTAGATATCCGGGAAATACACGAGCAGTACTTC,CASSLDIREIHEQYF
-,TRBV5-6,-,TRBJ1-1,TGTGCCAGCGCCCTAGGGGACACTAGGGCTTTCTTT,CASALGDTRAFF
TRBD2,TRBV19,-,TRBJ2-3,TGTGCCAGTAGTTTGCAAGCGGGAGCGCCCCCAGATACGCAGTATTTT,CASSLQAGAPPDTQYF
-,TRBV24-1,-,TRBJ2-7,TGTGCCACCAGTGACCGTTTAGCGTCTTCCTACGAGCAGTACTTC,CATSDRLASSYEQYF
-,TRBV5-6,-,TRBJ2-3,TGTGCCAGCAGCTCGGAGAGGTACGGTGGAGAAGATACGCAGTATTTT,CASSSERYGGEDTQYF
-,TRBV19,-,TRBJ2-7,TGTGCCAGTAGTTCCGGGACATCATGGGCCCAATACGAGCAGTACTTC,CASSSGTSWAQYEQYF
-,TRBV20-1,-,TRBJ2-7,TGCAGTGCTAGTTCCGCTGCGTACGGCGAGCAGTACTTC,CSASSAAYGEQYF
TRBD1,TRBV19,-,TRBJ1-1,TGTGCCAGTAGTAGTCCTCGAGGGACAGTGAACACTGAAGCTTTCTTT,CASSSPRGTVNTEAFF
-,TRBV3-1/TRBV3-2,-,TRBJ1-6,TGTGCCAGCAGCCAAATCGGGCAGGGCTATAATTCACCCCTCCACTTT,CASSQIGQGYNSPLHF
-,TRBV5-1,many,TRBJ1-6,TGCGCCAGCAGCCCCCAGACAGGTGGAAGTTCACCCCTCCACTTT,CASSPQTGGSSPLHF
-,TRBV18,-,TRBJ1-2,TGTGCCAGCTCAGAGGGCAACTATGGCTACACCTTC,CASSEGNYGYTF
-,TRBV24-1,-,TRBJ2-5,TGTGCCACCAGTGACCGGACGTTCGGGGCCCAGTACTTC,CATSDRTFGAQYF
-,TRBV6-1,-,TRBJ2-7,TGTGCCAGCAGTGAAAGAGTCTACGAGCAGTACTTC,CASSERVYEQYF
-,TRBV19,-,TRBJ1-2,TGTGCCAGTAGTACCCCGGAGGGGAATGGCTACACCTTC,CASSTPEGNGYTF
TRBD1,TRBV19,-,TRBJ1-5,TGTGCCAGTAGTCCCCCGGACAGGGGGCGCGGGGGAAGCAATCAGCCCCAGCATTTT,CASSPPDRGRGGSNQPQHF
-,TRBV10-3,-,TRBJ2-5,TGTGCCATCAGTGAGCAGGTCGGAGGGGAGACCCAGTACTTC,CAISEQVGGETQYF
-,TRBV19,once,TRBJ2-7,TGTGCCAGTAGTGCCGACAGGATTAACTCCGAGCAGTACTTC,CASSADRINSEQYF
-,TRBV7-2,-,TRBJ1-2,TGTGCCAGCAGCTTAAGCGTCAAGGAGGGTCCCTGGGCCTTC,CASSLSVKEGPWAF
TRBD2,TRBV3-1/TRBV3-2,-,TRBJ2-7,TGTGCCAGCAGCGATGCGGGGGGGCTTTTTAGGGAGCAGTACTTC,CASSDAGGLFREQYF